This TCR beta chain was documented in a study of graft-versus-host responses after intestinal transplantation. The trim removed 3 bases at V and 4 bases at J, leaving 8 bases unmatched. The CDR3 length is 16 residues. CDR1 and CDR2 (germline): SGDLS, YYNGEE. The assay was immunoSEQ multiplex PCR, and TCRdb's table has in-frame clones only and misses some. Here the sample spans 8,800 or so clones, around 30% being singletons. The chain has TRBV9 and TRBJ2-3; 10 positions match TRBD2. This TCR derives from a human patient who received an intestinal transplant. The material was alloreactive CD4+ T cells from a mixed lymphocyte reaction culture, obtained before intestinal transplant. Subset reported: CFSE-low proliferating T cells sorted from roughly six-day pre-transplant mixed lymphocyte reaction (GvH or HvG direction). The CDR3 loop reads CASSGVSGRLADTQYF. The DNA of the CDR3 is TGTGCCAGCAGCGGGGTTAGCGGGAGGTTGGCAGATACGCAGTATTTT.